A single sample gave rise to the 10 T cell receptor beta chains below, sequenced in a study of a mutant IDH1 vaccine in newly diagnosed glioma (dated by TCRdb to the early 2020s). These receptors lack a known antigen. The time point label, as the study defines it: week 5, during vaccination. Every vaccine dose consisted of 300 ug of a 20-mer mutant IDH1 peptide in Montanide, administered subcutaneously together with topical imiquimod. To prepare the library, the immunoSEQ multiplex PCR assay was applied. Here the immuneACCESS table is served through TCRdb, limited to in-frame sequences with V and J called. Missing clones are a known gap in these copies; in checked studies unresolved V genes cover under half, and the rest lacks a known reason. In all, the sample holds roughly 34,000 clones, and approximately 50% of those were seen once. Approximately 9.9% of the sample rests with the top ten. The input for sequencing was PBMCs, taken from a glioma patient whose treatment included an IDH1 peptide vaccine. The receptors originated from a woman under 30 with glioma.

This chain links TRBV15 with TRBJ2-3; D possibly corresponds to TRBD2 (6 bases). This CDR3 has 17 residues. Trimming stripped 1 base from V and 3 bases from J, with 17 bases between. Germline V CDR1 and CDR2: LNHNV, YYDKDF (reference sequence). The CDR3 DNA follows: TGTGCCACCAGCAGAGGGTCCGCGGGAAGCGGAACAGATACGCAGTATTTT. It specifies CATSRGSAGSGTDTQYF.

The gene calls are TRBV5-1 and TRBJ2-7; possible D gene TRBD1, 6 bases. This CDR3 has 13 residues. The germline CDR1 and CDR2 sequences are SGHRS and YFSETQ. Trimming cost V 4 bases and J 2 bases, with 10 bases left between them. CDR3 loop: CASSDGQPYEQYF. CDR3 nucleotides: TGCGCCAGCAGCGATGGACAGCCCTACGAGCAGTACTTC.

The gene calls are TRBV18 and TRBJ2-7; D gene uncertain. Trimming shortened V by 1 base and J by 2 bases, and 6 bases separated the two germline ends. Germline V lookup: CDR1 KGHSH, CDR2 LQKENI. CDR3 size: 13 residues. CDR3 sequence: CASSPRPTYEQYF. The DNA for the CDR3 is TGTGCCAGCTCACCACGACCGACCTACGAGCAGTACTTC.

The chain is built from TRBV30 and TRBJ2-2; D not resolved. The CDR3 has 13 residues. Germline V gene data show CDR1 as GTSNPN and CDR2 as SVGIG (reference sequence). The ends were cut back, 1 base at V and 7 bases at J, with 10 bases in the middle. DNA of the CDR3: TGTGCCTGGAGTGGGCAGGCGAACGGGGAGCTGTTTTTT. This encodes CAWSGQANGELFF.

This chain connects TRBV5-6 to TRBJ2-7; TRBD1 matches 9 bases. CDR1 is SGHDT, CDR2 YYEEEE, per germline. Unmatched junction bases numbered 13, after V lost 5 bases and J lost 7 bases. The CDR3 spans 15 residues. CDR3 sequence: CASSSGGTGLGEQYF. The CDR3, as DNA: TGTGCCAGCAGTTCAGGGGGGACAGGGCTGGGGGAGCAGTACTTC.

This chain joins TRBV9 and TRBJ1-2, with D possibly being TRBD1 (5 bases). V dropped 0 bases and J dropped 2 bases, with 5 bases sitting between them. CDR3 length equals 13 residues. The germline CDR1 and CDR2 sequences are SGDLS and YYNGEE. The CDR3 loop is CASSVAGNYGYTF. The CDR3 nucleotides are TGTGCCAGCAGCGTAGCAGGGAACTATGGCTACACCTTC.

This chain uses TRBV6-5 with TRBJ1-5; 11 bases agree with TRBD1. CDR1 and CDR2 (germline): MNHEY, SVGAGI. This CDR3 comprises 15 residues. The junction had 7 bases not matched to a gene; V was cut back by 6 bases and J by 6 bases. CDR3 in DNA: TGTGCCAGCAGCCGCGGGACAGGGGGAACTCAGCCCCAGCATTTT. Residues: CASSRGTGGTQPQHF.

This chain links TRBV27 with TRBJ2-7; 7 bases agree with TRBD2. Germline V gene data show CDR1 as MNHEY and CDR2 as SMNVEV (reference sequence). The V gene end was trimmed by 0 bases and the J gene end by 9 bases; junction bases not matched to a gene: 14. The CDR3 spans 16 residues. The CDR3 here is CASSLSPRTSLSAQYF. The CDR3 DNA reads as TGTGCCAGCAGTTTATCGCCTCGGACTAGTCTATCAGCGCAGTACTTC.

This clone was seen a handful of times. The DNA of the CDR3 is TGTGCCAGCAGCTTGAAGGACAGGGTTAACTATGGCTACACCTTC. It translates to CASSLKDRVNYGYTF. This chain uses TRBV5-6 with TRBJ1-2, with 8 nucleotides matching TRBD1. The CDR3 runs to 15 residues. CDR1 SGHDT and CDR2 YYEEEE come from the germline V gene. The ends lost 1 base at V and 1 base at J; junction bases unmatched: 3.

The gene calls are TRBV6-5 and TRBJ1-1; D gene uncertain. Deletions cut 10 bases from V and 5 bases from J, with 11 bases between. This CDR3 region has 11 residues. CDR1 is MNHEY and CDR2 is SVGAGI in the germline V gene. For the CDR3, the DNA is TGTGCCACTAACTTGGGAACTGAAGCTTTCTTT. Translation gives CATNLGTEAFF.